Shown below are 17 T cell receptor beta chains from a single sample sequenced in a study of molecular identifiers for immune sequencing clone quantification (dated by TCRdb to between 2018 and 2020). The library was produced with PCR. The listed sequencing device is NextSeq 500. The public sequencing data were trimmed at Q25 with fastp and processed into clonotypes with MiXCR by TCRdb, which kept only in-frame beta chains. Each record represents a unique CDR3 protein, reported with the most common genes and DNA among its rows. For this sample there are approximately 630,000 distinct CDR3 sequences; 25% appear just once. The ten largest clones take up 0.7% to 0.95% of the sample. The specimen was naive CD8+ T cells from blood, with Jurkat cell RNA spiked in. The cell subset or site label, as the study defines it: FACS-sorted CD8+CD4-CCR7+CD45RA+ naive T cells. The receptors were gathered from a human donor in good health. Some libraries in this study had Jurkat cell RNA spiked in.

V gene TRBV4-2 combines with J gene TRBJ1-2, with D perhaps TRBD1 (5 bases). Trimming cost V 8 bases and J 4 bases, with 17 bases left between them. The CDR3 has 14 residues. The germline V gene encodes CDR1 LGHNA and CDR2 YNFKEQ. Here the CDR3 reads CASGPGGEGYGYTF. As DNA, the CDR3 is TGTGCCAGCGGCCCAGGAGGGGAGGGCTATGGCTACACCTTC.

At least ten counts were recorded for this clonotype. The J gene is TRBJ2-4, the V gene TRBV19; a weak D match, TRBD2 (5 bases). Deletions cut 0 bases from V and 5 bases from J, with 5 bases between. The CDR3 is 13 residues long. The germline gives CDR1 LNHDA, CDR2 SQIVND (reference sequence). The CDR3 region is CASSIEEENIQYF. Here the CDR3 DNA reads TGTGCCAGTAGTATAGAGGAGGAAAACATTCAGTACTTC.

The V and J genes are TRBV3-1 and TRBJ2-5; TRBD2 matches 12 bases. Germline lookup yields CDR1 LGHDT and CDR2 YNNKEL (reference sequence). With 4 bases clipped from V and 4 bases from J, the junction kept 16 bases outside the gene matches. CDR3 size: 19 residues. As DNA, the CDR3 is TGTGCCAGCAGCCCAAAGTGGTCTAGCGGGGGGGCATTGTTAGAGACCCAGTACTTC. It specifies CASSPKWSSGGALLETQYF.

The J gene is TRBJ1-2, the V gene TRBV19, with no clear D. V was pared by 5 bases and J by 9 bases, with 22 bases between. Germline-derived CDR1 and CDR2 are LNHDA and SQIVND (reference sequence). This CDR3 comprises 15 residues. CDR3 loop: CASSAPYSYVWSYTF. For the CDR3, the DNA is TGTGCCAGTAGTGCCCCCTATTCCTACGTATGGAGCTACACCTTC.

As concerns this clonotype: The junction departs from germline at one end; a sequencing error may be responsible. V gene TRBV20-1 combines with J gene TRBJ2-3; 10 bases agree with TRBD2. This CDR3 spans 16 amino acids. Germline V gene data show CDR1 as DFQATT and CDR2 as SNEGSKA (reference sequence). The CDR3 sequence is CSARAGLALGADTQYF. CDR3 in DNA: TGCAGTGCAAGAGCGGGACTAGCGTTGGGCGCAGATACGCAGTATTTT.

This clonotype showed up just a few times. The chain uses TRBV19 and TRBJ2-7; 10 bases are shared with TRBD2. The CDR3 loop spans 14 amino acids. The germline gives CDR1 LNHDA, CDR2 SQIVND (reference sequence). V shed 5 bases, J shed 2 bases, and the junction held 3 bases outside the gene matches. The CDR3 DNA sequence: TGTGCCAGTAGTGTTAGCGGGGGGACCTACGAGCAGTACTTC. It is translated as CASSVSGGTYEQYF.

This chain uses TRBV7-9 with TRBJ2-5; D uncertain. The germline gives CDR1 SEHNR, CDR2 FQNEAQ (reference sequence). The V gene lost 3 bases and the J gene lost 1 base, with 9 bases spanning the gap. This CDR3 region has 14 residues. CDR3 coding DNA: TGTGCCAGCAGCTTTTTGGAACCCCAAGAGACCCAGTACTTC. Translated, it gives CASSFLEPQETQYF. The whole variable domain, filled in from reference TRBV7-9 and TRBJ2-5, reads DTGVSQNPRHKITKRGQNVTFRCDPISEHNRLYWYRQTLGQGPEFLTYFQNEAQLEKSRLLSDRFSAERPKGSFSTLEIQRTEQGDSAMYLCASSFLEPQETQYFGPGTRLLVL.

For the CDR3, the DNA is TGTGCCAGCAGCGAACCCGGGACAGGGGTGAGTTTTGTACGGGAAGCTTTCTTT. It specifies CASSEPGTGVSFVREAFF. The chain recombines TRBV12-3 or TRBV12-4 with TRBJ1-1, with 10 bases lining up with TRBD1. The V segment lost 6 bases and the J segment 8 bases; nucleotides outside the gene matches: 21. The CDR3 length is 18 residues.

Concerning this clonotype itself: One end of the junction does not line up with germline, which may come from a read error. The rearrangement links TRBV27 to TRBJ2-5, with 7 bases fitting TRBD1. This CDR3 has 14 residues. The germline CDR1 and CDR2 sequences are MNHEY and SMNVEV (reference sequence). The CDR3 here is CASRDRLHQEPQYF. The CDR3, as DNA: TGTGCCAGCCGGGACAGACTACATCAAGAGCCCCAGTACTTC.

This clonotype has ten or more counts. The rearrangement uses TRBV7-9 and TRBJ1-5; a weak D match, TRBD1 (5 bases). The V end lost 4 bases, the J end lost 6 bases, and 13 bases lay between the germline ends. CDR3 length: 14 amino acids. The germline V gene has CDR1 SEHNR and CDR2 FQNEAQ (reference sequence). CDR3 DNA sequence: TGTGCCAGCAGCTCGGACAAGGCGGTTCAGCCCCAGCATTTT. It encodes CASSSDKAVQPQHF.

V gene TRBV5-6 combines with J gene TRBJ1-1; a possible D gene is TRBD1 (5 bases). V dropped 1 base and J dropped 7 bases, with 8 bases sitting between them. This CDR3 comprises 12 residues. The germline CDR1 and CDR2 sequences are SGHDT and YYEEEE. The CDR3 nucleotides are TGTGCCAGCAGCTTGTGGGACGGTGAAGCTTTCTTT. Its protein is CASSLWDGEAFF.

This clonotype was observed a handful of times. V is TRBV30 and J is TRBJ2-3; no reliable D call. The CDR3 sequence is 14 residues long. The germline V and J ends were trimmed by 0 bases and 0 bases, with 7 bases remaining between them. CDR1 and CDR2 (germline): GTSNPN, SVGIG (reference sequence). CDR3 loop: CAWSVGLSTDTQYF. The CDR3 bases are TGTGCCTGGAGTGTCGGGCTTAGCACAGATACGCAGTATTTT.

Worth noting for this clonotype: Being one base from a much bigger clone, this may be a read error. The gene calls are TRBV18 and TRBJ2-7; TRBD1 agrees at 10 bases. CDR1 and CDR2 (germline): KGHSH, LQKENI. This CDR3 has 15 amino acids. CDR3 in amino acids: CASPPTGQGTYEQYF. The CDR3 bases are TGTGCCAGCCCACCAACGGGACAGGGGACGTACGAGCAGTACTTC.

The J gene is TRBJ2-5, the V gene TRBV28; D is possibly TRBD1 (6 bases). The CDR3 loop spans 17 amino acids. The germline CDR1 and CDR2 sequences are MDHEN and SYDVKM. The V and J ends lost 3 bases and 4 bases respectively, with 21 bases between them. CDR3 sequence: CASSFVPEGVRGETQYF. The CDR3 DNA reads as TGTGCCAGCAGTTTTGTGCCCGAGGGGGTGAGGGGAGAGACCCAGTACTTC.

In its sample, this clonotype was seen many times. CDR3 sequence (DNA): TGCAGTGCTAGGTTGGAGGGCCGGGCTTTCTTT. It translates to CSARLEGRAFF. The chain links TRBV20-1 to TRBJ1-1, with D unresolved. Per germline, CDR1 DFQATT and CDR2 SNEGSKA (reference sequence). The CDR3 runs to 11 residues. V dropped 3 bases and J dropped 11 bases, with 13 bases sitting between them.

The chain has TRBV20-1 and TRBJ2-3; the match to TRBD2 covers 7 bases. J was trimmed by 4 bases and V by 5 bases; bases with no gene match: 6. The CDR3 runs to 13 residues. Germline V gives CDR1 DFQATT, CDR2 SNEGSKA (reference sequence). The CDR3 DNA reads TGCAGTGCTTGGACTAGTTCCTCAGATACGCAGTATTTT. Its protein is CSAWTSSSDTQYF.

The chain links TRBV6-2 or TRBV6-3 to TRBJ1-4; D unclear. There are 15 residues in the CDR3. Germline-derived CDR1 and CDR2 are MNHEY and SVGEGT. Trimming left V 7 bases short and J 0 bases short, with 12 bases between. As DNA, the CDR3 is TGTGCCAGCACTATTTCAGCGTCAACTAATGAAAAACTGTTTTTT. Translating it yields CASTISASTNEKLFF.